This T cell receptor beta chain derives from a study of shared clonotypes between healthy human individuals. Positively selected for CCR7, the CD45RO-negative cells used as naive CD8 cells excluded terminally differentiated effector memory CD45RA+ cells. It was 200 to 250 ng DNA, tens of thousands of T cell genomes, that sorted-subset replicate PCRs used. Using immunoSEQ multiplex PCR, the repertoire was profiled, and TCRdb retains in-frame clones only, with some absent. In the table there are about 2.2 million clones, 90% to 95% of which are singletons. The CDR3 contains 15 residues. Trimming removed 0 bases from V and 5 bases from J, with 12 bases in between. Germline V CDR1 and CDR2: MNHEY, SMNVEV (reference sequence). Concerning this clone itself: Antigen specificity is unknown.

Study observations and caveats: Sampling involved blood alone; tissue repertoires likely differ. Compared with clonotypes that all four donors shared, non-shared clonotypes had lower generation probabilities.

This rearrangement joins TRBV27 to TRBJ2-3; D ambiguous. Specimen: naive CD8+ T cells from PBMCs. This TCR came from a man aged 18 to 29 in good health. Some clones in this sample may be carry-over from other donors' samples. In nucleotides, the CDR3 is TGTGCCAGCAGTTTATCTCCTAACACGGGAGATACGCAGTATTTT. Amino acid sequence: CASSLSPNTGDTQYF.